This T cell receptor (beta chain) was observed in a study of blood T cell repertoires in COVID-19. In the study overall: COVID-19 samples, acute and convalescent, were from the United States, Italy and Spain. The analysed material was cDNA or gDNA that came from T cells, B-cell-depleted T cells, or PBMCs.

Authors' methods: Quantification of nucleated cells was approximated via reference gene primer amplification. Assay used: immunoSEQ multiplex PCR; TCRdb lists only in-frame clones, some missing. That table supplies the V and J calls and clone size; D and trimming were determined from the DNA. Of under 75,000 clones in the sample, more than 65% were seen once. The CDR3 has 16 amino acids. Trimming removed 5 bases from V and 4 bases from J; junction bases left unmatched: 5. Per germline, CDR1 SGHTA and CDR2 FQGNSA. The specimen sequenced was peripheral blood. J is TRBJ2-1 and V is TRBV7-2; 13 nucleotides align to TRBD2. This clonotype was sampled from a woman in her 70s with acute or convalescent COVID-19. The CDR3 region has the DNA TGTGCCAGCAGCGTAACTAGCGGGGGGGAATACAATGAGCAGTTCTTC. This codes for CASSVTSGGEYNEQFF. Complete variable domain (other parts from reference TRBV7-2 and TRBJ2-1): GAGVSQSPSNKVTEKGKDVELRCDPISGHTALYWYRQSLGQGLEFLIYFQGNSAPDKSGLPSDRFSAERTGGSVSTLTIQRTQQEDSAVYLCASSVTSGGEYNEQFFGPGTRLTVL.